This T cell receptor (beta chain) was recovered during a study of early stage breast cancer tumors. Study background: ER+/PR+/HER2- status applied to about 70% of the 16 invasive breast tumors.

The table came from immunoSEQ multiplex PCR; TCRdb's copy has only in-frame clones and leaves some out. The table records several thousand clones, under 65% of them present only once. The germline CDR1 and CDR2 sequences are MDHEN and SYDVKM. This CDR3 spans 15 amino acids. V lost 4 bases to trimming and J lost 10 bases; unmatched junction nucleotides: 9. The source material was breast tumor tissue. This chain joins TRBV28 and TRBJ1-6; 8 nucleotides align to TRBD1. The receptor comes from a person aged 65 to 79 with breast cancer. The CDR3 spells CASSYDRGTGSPLHF. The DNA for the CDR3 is TGTGCCAGCAGTTATGACAGGGGCACGGGGTCACCCCTCCACTTT.